The subject of this entry is one T cell receptor (beta chain). CDR1 and CDR2 from the germline V gene are SGDLS and YYNGEE. The CDR3 covers 15 residues. V was cut by 0 bases and J by 4 bases, with 11 bases left in between. The sample comes from a study of shared clonotypes between healthy human individuals. Study-level background: Each donor contributed plates that comprised three CD4 naive, three CD4 memory, two CD8 naive and one CD8 memory.

The protocol was immunoSEQ multiplex PCR, while the TCRdb copy is restricted to in-frame clones and leaves out a portion. Among 2 million to 2.5 million clones listed, almost 96% were seen once. The study drew its donors from healthy HIV-negative adults without recent acute infections or vaccinations. The origin of this receptor is a man younger than 35 in good health. Source material: naive CD4+ T cells sorted from blood. Subset indicated: CD45RA+ positively selected. The chain uses TRBV9 and TRBJ2-1; D may be TRBD1 (5 bases). In DNA form, the CDR3 reads TGTGCCAGCAGCGTAGTTGGGGCATGGTACAATGAGCAGTTCTTC. Protein: CASSVVGAWYNEQFF. Based on the CDR3 plus reference TRBV9 and TRBJ2-1, the full variable domain is DSGVTQTPKHLITATGQRVTLRCSPRSGDLSVYWYQQSLDQGLQFLIQYYNGEERAKGNILERFSAQQFPDLHSELNLSSLELGDSALYFCASSVVGAWYNEQFFGPGTRLTVL.